This paragraph reports one TCR beta chain. Its specificity is unknown. Sequence at one end of the junction differs from germline and may be a read error. The TCR beta profiling, which covered VDJ combination and CDR3 sequence, was carried out using genomic DNA as the template. Each CDR3 protein gets one entry after TCRdb re-called the reads with MiXCR. The sample lists about 200,000 distinct CDR3 sequences; around 49% were seen once. The germline V gene encodes CDR1 SGHVS and CDR2 FQNEAQ. The CDR3 consists of 15 residues. The data derive from a study of CD8+CD57+ T cells in acquired aplastic anemia. Background on the study: Sorted CD4+ and CD8+ cells yielded roughly 3.1 ug of DNA on average. Study-wide points: Patient and control CD8+ Simpson's diversity was not significantly different.

Patients sequenced had flow cytometry evidence of CD8+CD57+ cell expansion. Each patient gave a blood sample that was collected before any therapy had been received. Sequencing input: sorted CD4+, CD8+, or CD8+CD57+ T cells (not recorded which) from PBMCs. The chain carries TRBV7-8 and TRBJ1-2; maybe TRBD1 (5 bases). The sequence came from a human donor with aplastic anemia. In DNA, the CDR3 is TGTGCCAGCAGTTCCGGGACCCGAGTCGACTATGGCTGCACCTTC. Protein sequence: CASSSGTRVDYGCTF.